The 28 T cell receptor beta chains below all came from one sample that was sequenced in a study of T cell repertoires in cytomegalovirus infection. No antigen has been identified for these receptors. One entry per CDR3 protein results from TCRdb running MiXCR on the reads. The table records 700,000 to 900,000 distinct CDR3 sequences, 25% to 30% of them present only once. Specimen: cultured CD8+ T cells from PBMCs, collected from culture after CMV antigen stimulation. These receptors all stem from a human donor in good health (CMV status not recorded). Some clones in this sample may be carry-over from other donors' samples.

This clonotype was picked up a small number of times. V gene TRBV7-9 combines with J gene TRBJ2-1; D perhaps matches TRBD2 (5 bases). The length of the CDR3 is 14 residues. V was shortened by 7 bases and J by 4 bases, with 14 bases between the two germline ends. The germline CDR1 and CDR2 sequences are SEHNR and FQNEAQ (reference sequence). This CDR3 reads CASTLLPGYNEQFF. Written as DNA, the CDR3 is TGTGCCAGCACCCTGCTTCCGGGGTACAATGAGCAGTTCTTC.

This clonotype was seen many times. The chain has TRBV7-2 and TRBJ1-2; TRBD1 matches 12 bases. The germline gives CDR1 SGHTA, CDR2 FQGNSA. The CDR3 contains 16 residues. The J segment lost 4 bases and the V segment lost 5 bases, leaving 8 bases of the junction unmatched. In DNA form, the CDR3 reads TGTGCCAGCAGCAAATGGGGACAGGGGGCAGGCTATGGCTACACCTTC. Translation gives CASSKWGQGAGYGYTF.

This clonotype has only a few counts. This chain joins TRBV2 and TRBJ2-3; TRBD2 aligns across 8 bases. The germline V gene encodes CDR1 SNHLY and CDR2 FYNNEI. The trim removed 6 bases at V and 3 bases at J, leaving 11 bases unmatched. The CDR3 spans 16 residues. CDR3 region: CASRRGSGGLTDTQYF. As DNA, the CDR3 is TGTGCCAGCAGGCGCGGCTCGGGGGGGCTTACAGATACGCAGTATTTT. Full variable domain (missing parts from reference TRBV2 and TRBJ2-3): EPEVTQTPSHQVTQMGQEVILRCVPISNHLYFYWYRQILGQKVEFLVSFYNNEISEKSEIFDDQFSVERPDGSNFTLKIRSTKLEDSAMYFCASRRGSGGLTDTQYFGPGTRLTVL.

V and J are TRBV7-9 and TRBJ1-2; D gene ambiguous. The CDR3 length is 13 residues. V lost 4 bases and J lost 4, with 10 bases in between. CDR1 and CDR2 from the germline V gene are SEHNR and FQNEAQ (reference sequence). DNA of the CDR3: TGTGCCAGCAGCTCGACGAGCACCTATGGCTACACCTTC. It codes for CASSSTSTYGYTF.

The chain uses TRBV5-1 and TRBJ2-3; D is undetermined. The CDR3 has 15 amino acids. V was shortened by 1 base and J by 5 bases, with 14 bases between the two germline ends. Germline V gene data show CDR1 as SGHRS and CDR2 as YFSETQ. The CDR3 bases are TGCGCCAGCAGCTTGCGATTTCTCCGAGGAGATACGCAGTATTTT. Translation: CASSLRFLRGDTQYF.

V usage is TRBV13 and J usage is TRBJ2-5, with TRBD2 matching 9 bases. CDR3 length: 15 residues. CDR1 PRHDT and CDR2 FYEKMQ come from the germline V gene (reference sequence). Trimming at V came to 1 base and at J to 7 bases, leaving 7 bases not matched to a gene. CDR3 protein: CASSLEYLAGRTQYF. CDR3 nucleotide sequence: TGTGCCAGCAGCTTAGAGTATCTAGCGGGGCGGACCCAGTACTTC.

At least ten counts were recorded for this clonotype. The V gene is TRBV7-6, the J gene TRBJ2-1, with D perhaps matching TRBD2 (7 bases). Germline V lookup: CDR1 SGHVS, CDR2 FNYEAQ. V dropped 5 bases and J dropped 6 bases, with 14 bases sitting between them. This CDR3 region has 14 residues. CDR3 sequence reads: CASSLLGGPNEQFF. The CDR3 nucleotides are TGTGCCAGCAGCCTCCTGGGGGGGCCCAATGAGCAGTTCTTC.

The sample holds a few counts of this clonotype. V gene TRBV12-5 combines with J gene TRBJ2-3; no firm D call. The CDR3 runs 13 residues. Trimming took 1 base from V and 5 from J, leaving 7 bases between them. The germline CDR1 and CDR2 sequences are LGHNT and FRNRAP. The CDR3 DNA is TGTGCTAGTGGTTTGGCTGGGCAAGATACGCAGTATTTT. Its protein product is CASGLAGQDTQYF. The full variable domain, rest sourced from reference TRBV12-5 and TRBJ2-3, is DARVTQTPRHKVTEMGQEVTMRCQPILGHNTVFWYRQTMMQGLELLAYFRNRAPLDDSGMPKDRFSAEMPDATLATLKIQPSEPRDSAVYFCASGLAGQDTQYFGPGTRLTVL.

The chain recombines TRBV7-3 with TRBJ2-5, with D maybe TRBD2 (6 bases). The germline V gene encodes CDR1 SGHTA and CDR2 FQGTGA. This CDR3 is built from 15 residues. The ends were cut back, 1 base at V and 2 bases at J, with 11 bases in the middle. CDR3 amino acids: CASSLNIGGQETQYF. The CDR3 bases are TGTGCCAGCAGCTTAAATATCGGGGGTCAAGAGACCCAGTACTTC. Full variable domain (missing parts from reference TRBV7-3 and TRBJ2-5): GAGVSQTPSNKVTEKGKYVELRCDPISGHTALYWYRQSLGQGPEFLIYFQGTGAADDSGLPNDRFFAVRPEGSVSTLKIQRTERGDSAVYLCASSLNIGGQETQYFGPGTRLLVL.

This clonotype came up a few times. This sequence joins TRBV7-6 and TRBJ1-1; the D is unclear. V lost 5 bases to trimming and J lost 1 base, with 17 bases between them. The CDR3 has 16 amino acids. Looked up from germline, CDR1 is SGHVS and CDR2 is FNYEAQ. The CDR3 region is CASSLRWEDPNTEAFF. The CDR3 DNA follows: TGTGCCAGCAGCCTCAGGTGGGAAGACCCGAACACTGAAGCTTTCTTT.

This chain uses TRBV19 with TRBJ1-4; the D is unclear. CDR1 is LNHDA, CDR2 SQIVND, per germline (reference sequence). There are 16 residues in the CDR3. V dropped 0 bases and J dropped 3 bases, with 11 bases sitting between them. The CDR3 spells CASSIEERSPNEKLFF. CDR3 coding DNA: TGTGCCAGTAGTATAGAAGAACGCAGCCCTAATGAAAAACTGTTTTTT.

This clonotype was detected only a few times. The chain has TRBV19 and TRBJ1-5, with D tentatively TRBD1 (6 bases). Germline-derived CDR1 and CDR2 are LNHDA and SQIVND (reference sequence). This CDR3 has 14 amino acids. The V end was cut by 2 bases, the J end by 5 bases, with 10 bases between. DNA of the CDR3: TGTGCCAGTAGTATAATACAGGGTTATCAGCCCCAGCATTTT. Translation gives CASSIIQGYQPQHF. Variable domain in full (rest from reference TRBV19 and TRBJ1-5): DGGITQSPKYLFRKEGQNVTLSCEQNLNHDAMYWYRQDPGQGLRLIYYSQIVNDFQKGDIAEGYSVSREKKESFPLTVTSAQKNPTAFYLCASSIIQGYQPQHFGDGTRLSIL.

The chain combines TRBV15 with TRBJ2-1; TRBD2 matches at 13 bases. Losses at the gene ends were 4 bases for V and 5 bases for J; bases not matched to a gene: 11. This CDR3 is built from 18 residues. Germline V CDR1 and CDR2: LNHNV, YYDKDF (reference sequence). The CDR3 loop reads CATSTLPGLAGWDNEQFF. As DNA, the CDR3 is TGTGCCACCAGCACTTTGCCGGGACTAGCGGGGTGGGACAATGAGCAGTTCTTC.

This clonotype was counted between two and nine times. The chain uses TRBV7-8 and TRBJ1-6; no clear D gene. CDR3 size: 15 residues. CDR1 and CDR2 from the germline V gene are SGHVS and FQNEAQ. V was cut by 1 base and J by 8 bases, with 12 bases left in between. The chain's CDR3 is CASSLGGMRYSPLHF. CDR3 DNA sequence: TGTGCCAGCAGCTTAGGCGGGATGAGATATTCACCCCTCCACTTT.

This clonotype was seen repeatedly, ten times or more. The chain has TRBV12-3 or TRBV12-4 and TRBJ1-5; tentatively, D is TRBD1 (5 bases). The CDR3 has 16 residues. V gave up 5 bases and J gave up 0 bases, with 14 bases separating them. The CDR3 region is CASSPGGLNSNQPQHF. CDR3 DNA: TGTGCCAGCAGTCCCGGGGGACTGAATAGCAATCAGCCCCAGCATTTT.

The sample holds a few counts of this clonotype. The chain has TRBV12-3 or TRBV12-4 and TRBJ1-1; D possibly corresponds to TRBD1 (6 bases). Trimming stripped 5 bases from V and 4 bases from J, with 8 bases between. The CDR3 totals 12 residues. CDR3 loop: CASSQGPTEAFF. The CDR3 bases are TGTGCCAGCAGTCAGGGGCCCACTGAAGCTTTCTTT.

This rearrangement joins TRBV6-5 to TRBJ1-5; no firm D call. Looked up from germline, CDR1 is MNHEY and CDR2 is SVGAGI. Trimming removed 0 bases from V and 2 bases from J, with 5 bases in between. This CDR3 is 14 amino acids long. The CDR3 DNA follows: TGTGCCAGCAGTTACTCCGAGGGCAATCAGCCCCAGCATTTT. This gives the protein CASSYSEGNQPQHF.

This clonotype was counted a few times. The rearrangement joins TRBV7-9 to TRBJ1-1, with D unclear. The CDR3 contains 15 residues. Trimming pared 3 bases from V and 1 base from J, leaving 12 bases between. CDR1 SEHNR and CDR2 FQNEAQ come from the germline V gene (reference sequence). CDR3: CASSFLGSGNTEAFF. The CDR3 region has the DNA TGTGCCAGCAGCTTTCTCGGGTCTGGGAACACTGAAGCTTTCTTT.

V and J are TRBV6-6 and TRBJ2-7, with D possibly being TRBD2 (5 bases). The CDR3 is 13 amino acids. V lost 2 bases and J 8 bases, leaving 13 bases between the germline ends. CDR1 and CDR2 from the germline V gene are MNHNY and SVGAGI (reference sequence). In nucleotides, the CDR3 is TGTGCCAGCAGTTACCTACGGGATGAACAGCAGTACGTC. This translates into CASSYLRDEQQYV.

The chain has TRBV12-3 or TRBV12-4 and TRBJ1-2, with a weak D call TRBD1 (6 bases). The V end was cut by 6 bases, the J end by 10 bases, with 18 bases between. CDR3 length equals 13 residues. CDR3 in amino acids: CASSPTPGHYYTF. For the CDR3, the DNA is TGTGCCAGCAGCCCGACACCGGGACACTACTACACCTTC.

This clonotype came up many times. The gene calls are TRBV7-2 and TRBJ1-1; D perhaps matches TRBD1 (5 bases). The V and J ends lost 1 base and 4 bases respectively, with 10 bases between them. Germline lookup yields CDR1 SGHTA and CDR2 FQGNSA. This CDR3 has 14 residues. The CDR3 DNA sequence: TGTGCCAGCAGCTTAGAAGCAGGGTCCACTGAAGCTTTCTTT. Its translation is CASSLEAGSTEAFF.

The chain combines TRBV9 with TRBJ1-1, with D perhaps TRBD1 (5 bases). The CDR3 runs to 13 residues. Germline V gives CDR1 SGDLS, CDR2 YYNGEE. Between the trimmed V and J ends, which lost 4 bases and 7 bases, there was a span of 14 bases. CDR3 amino acids: CASSRTGTGEAFF. The CDR3 nucleotides read TGTGCCAGCAGCAGAACAGGTACTGGTGAAGCTTTCTTT.

This clonotype was observed at least ten times. The rearrangement links TRBV7-2 to TRBJ2-5, with TRBD2 matching 11 bases. The germline gives CDR1 SGHTA, CDR2 FQGNSA. There are 15 residues in the CDR3. V was pared by 4 bases and J by 0 bases, with 1 base of the junction left unmatched. In nucleotides, the CDR3 is TGTGCCAGCAGCTCTAGCGGGGGGTACCAAGAGACCCAGTACTTC. Translation gives CASSSSGGYQETQYF.

Worth noting for this clonotype: One base away lies a much larger clone, so this may be a sequencing read error. V and J are TRBV7-4 and TRBJ2-3; no clear D. In germline, CDR1 is SGHVT, CDR2 SQSDAQ. There are 12 residues in the CDR3. V lost 5 bases, J lost 2 bases, and 5 bases lay in between. CDR3: CASSEDTDTQYF. CDR3 coding DNA: TGTGCCAGCAGCGAGGACACAGATACGCAGTATTTT. Filled out from reference TRBV7-4 and TRBJ2-3, the complete variable domain reads GAGVSQSPRYKVAKRGRDVALRCDSISGHVTLYWYRQTLGQGSEVLTYSQSDAQRDKSGRPSGRFSAERPERSVSTLKIQRTEQGDSAVYLCASSEDTDTQYFGPGTRLTVL.

This clonotype was seen a few times. This sequence joins TRBV9 and TRBJ2-7; D gene ambiguous. The CDR3 loop spans 15 amino acids. V was cut by 4 bases and J by 2 bases, with 16 bases left in between. Germline CDR1 is SGDLS and CDR2 is YYNGEE. CDR3 coding DNA: TGTGCCAGCAGCCCCGATCAGGAGAACCCCTACGAGCAGTACTTC. It specifies CASSPDQENPYEQYF.

The genes are TRBV5-4 and TRBJ2-2, with D tentatively TRBD1 or TRBD2 (6 bases each). The CDR3 extends over 15 amino acids. Trimming shortened V by 6 bases and J by 1 base, and 13 bases separated the two germline ends. Per the germline V gene, CDR1 is SGHNT and CDR2 is YYREEE (reference sequence). CDR3 sequence: CASTREGGNTGELFF. CDR3 nucleotides: TGTGCCAGCACCCGAGAGGGGGGGAACACCGGGGAGCTGTTTTTT.

This clonotype was seen a few times. The chain couples TRBV4-3 to TRBJ1-6; 8 positions agree with TRBD1. Germline V CDR1 and CDR2: LGHNA, YSLEER. The CDR3 is made up of 14 amino acids. V gave up 4 bases and J gave up 8 bases; unmatched junction bases: 4. The CDR3 protein is CASSRTGPDSPLHF. For the CDR3, the DNA is TGCGCCAGCAGCCGGACAGGGCCGGATTCACCCCTCCACTTT.

The rearrangement joins TRBV7-9 to TRBJ1-2; 7 bases line up with TRBD1. CDR1 SEHNR and CDR2 FQNEAQ come from the germline V gene (reference sequence). CDR3 length equals 14 residues. After removal of 4 bases from V and 3 bases from J, the junction contained 5 bases not matched to a gene. CDR3 residues: CASSYGDSYYGYTF. The DNA for the CDR3 is TGTGCCAGCAGCTATGGGGACAGCTACTATGGCTACACCTTC.